This passage covers 11 T cell receptor beta chains from one sample sequenced in a study. TCRdb used MiXCR to reprocess the 5' RACE reads, holding one entry per CDR3 protein. The table records nearly 40,000 distinct CDR3 sequences, about 20% of them present only once. The sample consisted of naive CD4+ T cells sorted from a lymph node. This sample's subset: naive CD4+ T cells, CD4+CD45RA+CD25-. Source of these receptors: a female donor with breast cancer.

This chain joins TRBV5-1 and TRBJ2-3; no firm D call. The V and J ends lost 6 bases and 5 bases respectively, with 13 bases between them. The CDR3 is 13 residues long. Germline CDR1 SGHRS, CDR2 YFSETQ. CDR3 coding DNA: TGCGCCAGCAAAATGTCCCCGGGAGATACGCAGTATTTT. The encoded protein is CASKMSPGDTQYF.

The chain joins TRBV2 to TRBJ2-7; D is perhaps TRBD2 (5 bases). V lost 10 bases and J lost 3, with 10 bases in between. The CDR3 is 11 amino acids. CDR1 is SNHLY, CDR2 FYNNEI, per germline. CDR3 protein: CATRTFYEQYF. Here the CDR3 DNA reads TGTGCCACCAGGACTTTCTACGAGCAGTACTTC.

Points on this clonotype: This may be a read error: a much more frequent sequence differs by one nucleotide. This chain links TRBV6-5 with TRBJ2-6, with a possible D match to TRBD1 (6 bases). The CDR3 consists of 15 residues. Per the germline V gene, CDR1 is MNHEY and CDR2 is SVGAGI. The CDR3 nucleotides read TGTGCCAGCAGTTACTCAGGGGGAAGGGCCAACGTCCTGGCTTTC. It yields the protein CASSYSGGRANVLAF.

The chain joins TRBV7-3 to TRBJ2-1; D unresolved. The V and J ends lost 5 bases and 5 bases respectively, with 10 bases between them. From germline, CDR1 is SGHTA and CDR2 FQGTGA. The CDR3 totals 13 residues. Here the CDR3 reads CASSRAINNEQFF. In DNA, the CDR3 is TGTGCCAGCAGCCGCGCTATCAACAATGAGCAGTTCTTC.

Only a few counts were recorded for this clonotype. The chain is built from TRBV24-1 and TRBJ2-1; D may be TRBD2 (6 bases). Germline assignment: CDR1 KGHDR and CDR2 SFDVKD. The CDR3 runs to 15 residues. Trimming removed 8 bases at V and 6 bases at J, with 19 bases between. The CDR3 coding sequence is TGTGCCACCACCCCGGGCGGTGTGGGAGGCAATGAGCAGTTCTTC. Its protein product is CATTPGGVGGNEQFF.

The chain has TRBV12-5 and TRBJ1-5, with D hard to call. The germline V and J ends were trimmed by 7 bases and 7 bases, with 14 bases remaining between them. Per germline, CDR1 LGHNT and CDR2 FRNRAP. The CDR3 has 13 residues. CDR3 sequence (DNA): TGTGCTAGTGCCCCCAGAACCGGGCAGCCCCAGCATTTT. Encoded protein: CASAPRTGQPQHF.

The rearrangement uses TRBV6-2 or TRBV6-3 and TRBJ2-5; 10 bases match TRBD2. From germline, CDR1 is MNHEY and CDR2 SVGEGT. This CDR3 comprises 17 residues. The V and J ends lost 8 bases and 2 bases, in that order; junction bases with no gene match: 14. CDR3 DNA: TGTGCCAGCCAAAAACAAATAGCGGGAGGAGGGCAAGAGACCCAGTACTTC. Translating it yields CASQKQIAGGGQETQYF.

With respect to this clonotype: At one end, the junction sequence differs from germline, possibly due to a read error. The V and J genes are TRBV20-1 and TRBJ1-3; D remains unclear. The CDR3 is made up of 13 amino acids. The germline V gene has CDR1 DFQATT and CDR2 SNEGSKA (reference sequence). In nucleotides, the CDR3 is TGCAGTGCTAGTCAAGACTCTGGAAGCACCATATATTTT. Its protein product is CSASQDSGSTIYF.

The V and J genes are TRBV19 and TRBJ2-6; possible D gene TRBD2, 6 bases. Germline V gene lookup returns CDR1 LNHDA and CDR2 SQIVND (reference sequence). The CDR3 runs to 16 residues. Trimming took off 7 bases at V and 2 bases at J, with 15 bases between the two ends. The CDR3 nucleotides read TGTGCCAGTACCCCGGGGGAATATGCTGGGGCCAACGTCCTGACTTTC. Encoded protein: CASTPGEYAGANVLTF.

V and J are TRBV5-1 and TRBJ2-1; D unclear. This CDR3 spans 11 amino acids. Trimming shortened V by 7 bases and J by 7 bases, and 9 bases separated the two germline ends. Germline assignment: CDR1 SGHRS and CDR2 YFSETQ. DNA of the CDR3: TGCGCCAGCTCCCGGAAGAATGAGCAGTTCTTC. Translated: CASSRKNEQFF.

The table lists this clonotype with a few counts. The V gene is TRBV5-1, the J gene TRBJ2-3; 13 nucleotides align to TRBD2. The CDR3 extends over 17 amino acids. J was trimmed by 5 bases and V by 0 bases; bases with no gene match: 6. Germline V CDR1 and CDR2: SGHRS, YFSETQ. In DNA, the CDR3 is TGCGCCAGCAGCTTGGAACTAGCGGGAGGGCCCGGAGATACGCAGTATTTT. Translating gives CASSLELAGGPGDTQYF. The variable domain in full, with the rest retrieved from reference TRBV5-1 and TRBJ2-3, is KAGVTQTPRYLIKTRGQQVTLSCSPISGHRSVSWYQQTPGQGLQFLFEYFSETQRNKGNFPGRFSGRQFSNSRSEMNVSTLELGDSALYLCASSLELAGGPGDTQYFGPGTRLTVL.